A selection of T cell receptor beta chains follows, all from one sample in a study of blood T cell repertoires in COVID-19. Sequencing was performed with immunoSEQ multiplex PCR; in TCRdb, only in-frame clones are kept and a portion is missing. Of some 250,000 clones listed, 89% were seen once; the top ten hold roughly 4%. Source material: PBMCs or T cells enriched from blood (not recorded which). These receptors all come from a woman aged 25 to 39 with acute COVID-19. CDR3s include the opening cysteine and the closing phenylalanine or tryptophan. Each record gives: clone size, J gene, V gene, D gene, CDR3 protein, CDR3 DNA. A D gene is named only where the DNA matches it firmly. Size is omitted from some rows. Given values are once, few, many or a class for expanded clones.

once | TRBJ2-5 | TRBV2 | . | CASSRPRQETQYF | TGTGCCAGCAGCCGCCCTAGGCAAGAGACCCAGTACTTC
. | TRBJ2-5 | TRBV5-4 | . | CASSHRVGQETQYF | TGTGCCAGCAGCCACAGGGTGGGGCAAGAGACCCAGTACTTC
. | TRBJ1-6 | TRBV2 | TRBD1 | CASGRAGGSYNSPLHF | TGTGCCAGTGGGCGGGCAGGGGGATCCTATAATTCACCCCTCCACTTT
few | TRBJ2-6 | TRBV6-5 | . | CATSLSGANVLTF | TGTGCCACAAGCCTCTCTGGGGCCAACGTCCTGACTTTC
. | TRBJ1-2 | TRBV15 | . | CATSGGGLGRGYTF | TGTGCCACCAGCGGAGGGGGGCTGGGGAGAGGCTACACCTTC
. | TRBJ1-3 | TRBV11-2 | . | CASSLARTGNTIYF | TGTGCCAGCAGCTTAGCCAGAACTGGAAACACCATATATTTT
once | TRBJ2-2 | TRBV10-3 | . | CAISEGQTNTGELFF | TGTGCCATCAGTGAAGGACAGACTAACACCGGGGAGCTGTTTTTT
. | TRBJ1-1 | TRBV4-1 | . | CASSSRTENTEAFF | TGCGCCAGCAGCTCCCGAACAGAGAACACTGAAGCTTTCTTT
. | TRBJ2-2 | TRBV7-3 | TRBD1 | CASSLTRDRGAGELFF | TGTGCCAGCAGCTTAACGCGAGACAGGGGAGCCGGGGAGCTGTTTTTT
few | TRBJ2-7 | TRBV4-1 | TRBD1 | CASSQDKSGQGYEQYF | TGCGCCAGCAGCCAAGATAAATCGGGACAGGGTTACGAGCAGTACTTC
. | TRBJ2-7 | TRBV6-2/TRBV6-3 | . | CASSYYGGPLDSYEQYF | TGTGCCAGCAGTTACTACGGGGGACCTCTGGACTCCTACGAGCAGTACTTC
. | TRBJ1-6 | TRBV27 | . | CASSLERGHSGNSPLHF | TGTGCCAGCAGCCTGGAGCGGGGGCACAGTGGGAATTCACCCCTCCACTTT
. | TRBJ1-5 | TRBV5-6 | . | CASSLWEGRLNQPQHF | TGTGCCAGCAGCTTGTGGGAGGGGCGCCTCAATCAGCCCCAGCATTTT
. | TRBJ2-7 | TRBV4-3 | . | CASSQDRPTSHEQYF | TGCGCCAGCAGCCAAGATCGCCCGACTAGTCACGAGCAGTACTTC
. | TRBJ1-1 | TRBV24-1 | . | CATSDQHEAFF | TGTGCCACCAGTGATCAACATGAAGCTTTCTTT
. | TRBJ2-5 | TRBV6-4 | TRBD2 | CASTQAGLQETQYF | TGTGCCAGCACGCAAGCGGGGCTCCAAGAGACCCAGTACTTC
. | TRBJ1-2 | TRBV10-3 | TRBD1 | CATLNRTGNYGYTF | TGTGCCACCCTGAACCGGACAGGGAATTATGGCTACACCTTC
. | TRBJ1-1 | TRBV6-1 | TRBD1 | CASSEDRGRYTEAFF | TGTGCCAGCAGTGAGGACAGGGGGAGGTACACTGAAGCTTTCTTT
. | TRBJ2-2 | TRBV28 | TRBD2 | CASSLTRGDLNTGELFF | TGTGCCAGCAGTTTAACACGGGGGGACCTTAACACCGGGGAGCTGTTTTTT
. | TRBJ2-1 | TRBV14 | . | CASSHSTGRERNEQFF | TGTGCCAGCAGCCACAGTACGGGTAGGGAGCGCAATGAGCAGTTCTTC
. | TRBJ1-4 | TRBV6-2/TRBV6-3 | . | CASSYPSGRGGGEKLFF | TGTGCCAGCAGTTACCCCTCCGGGAGAGGCGGCGGTGAAAAACTGTTTTTT
once | TRBJ1-1 | TRBV28 | . | CASSYWRKNTEAFF | TGTGCCAGCAGTTATTGGCGGAAGAACACTGAAGCTTTCTTT
. | TRBJ1-5 | TRBV7-8 | . | CASSGYRDQPQHF | TGTGCCAGCAGCGGATACCGGGATCAGCCCCAGCATTTT
few | TRBJ2-2 | TRBV14 | TRBD1 | CASREAGTGATGELFF | TGTGCCAGCAGGGAGGCAGGGACAGGGGCCACCGGGGAGCTGTTTTTT
. | TRBJ2-7 | TRBV5-1 | TRBD1 | CASSPDRVSSYEQYF | TGCGCCAGCAGCCCGGACAGGGTTAGCTCCTACGAGCAGTACTTC
few | TRBJ1-2 | TRBV12-3/TRBV12-4 | . | CASSLYLYGYTF | TGTGCCAGCAGTTTGTACCTATATGGCTACACCTTC
. | TRBJ1-5 | TRBV7-2 | . | CASSLYQGGYSNQPQHF | TGTGCCAGCAGCTTATACCAGGGAGGGTATAGCAATCAGCCCCAGCATTTT
. | TRBJ2-1 | TRBV6-4 | TRBD1 | CASSDYRGDVNEQFF | TGTGCCAGCAGTGATTACAGGGGGGATGTGAATGAGCAGTTCTTC
. | TRBJ2-5 | TRBV13 | TRBD2 | CASTSIGTRGETQYF | TGTGCCAGCACCTCAATCGGGACTAGGGGCGAGACCCAGTACTTC
. | TRBJ1-1 | TRBV6-5 | . | CASRRRAKDTEAFF | TGTGCCAGCAGACGCAGGGCCAAGGACACTGAAGCTTTCTTT
. | TRBJ2-5 | TRBV5-4 | TRBD2 | CASSLPSGGQETQYF | TGTGCCAGCAGCTTGCCCAGCGGGGGGCAAGAGACCCAGTACTTC
. | TRBJ2-1 | TRBV9 | TRBD2 | CASGGDEQFF | TGTGCCAGCGGGGGGGATGAGCAGTTCTTC
. | TRBJ1-2 | TRBV7-9 | . | CASSLAKAGGYYGYTF | TGTGCCAGCAGCTTAGCTAAGGCAGGAGGTTACTATGGCTACACCTTC
. | TRBJ1-3 | TRBV5-5 | TRBD1 | CASSIGTGRDSGNTIYF | TGTGCCAGCAGCATAGGGACAGGAAGAGACTCTGGAAACACCATATATTTT
. | TRBJ1-1 | TRBV3-1/TRBV3-2 | . | CASSDYTGMAEAFF | TGTGCCAGCAGCGATTACACAGGGATGGCTGAAGCTTTCTTT
. | TRBJ1-1 | TRBV14 | TRBD1 | CASSFRRDSHTEAFF | TGTGCCAGCAGCTTCCGCCGGGACAGCCACACTGAAGCTTTCTTT
. | TRBJ2-5 | TRBV4-1 | TRBD2 | CASSQVASGGAAETQYF | TGCGCCAGCAGCCAAGTGGCTAGCGGGGGGGCAGCGGAGACCCAGTACTTC
many | TRBJ1-6 | TRBV9 | TRBD1 | CASSLGQINSPLHF | TGTGCCAGCAGCCTGGGACAGATTAATTCACCCCTCCACTTT
. | TRBJ1-1 | TRBV24-1 | . | CATSDSGRLNTEAFF | TGTGCCACCAGTGATTCGGGCAGACTAAACACTGAAGCTTTCTTT
. | TRBJ1-1 | TRBV18 | TRBD1 | CASSGTGDTEAFF | TGTGCCAGCTCGGGGACAGGTGACACTGAAGCTTTCTTT
. | TRBJ2-7 | TRBV7-9 | TRBD2 | CASSLGLASYEQYF | TGTGCCAGCAGCTTAGGACTAGCCTCCTACGAGCAGTACTTC
. | TRBJ2-7 | TRBV5-1 | . | CASSLLSEYEQYF | TGCGCCAGCAGCTTGTTGTCGGAGTACGAGCAGTACTTC
. | TRBJ1-1 | TRBV10-2 | . | CASSENAGAFF | TGCGCCAGCAGTGAGAATGCCGGAGCTTTCTTT
. | TRBJ2-3 | TRBV28 | TRBD2 | CAITELAARTDTQYF | TGTGCCATTACGGAACTAGCGGCGCGCACAGATACGCAGTATTTT
few | TRBJ2-2 | TRBV7-9 | TRBD1 | CASSPRDRGNTGELFF | TGTGCCAGCAGCCCGAGGGACAGGGGCAACACCGGGGAGCTGTTTTTT
. | TRBJ1-3 | TRBV7-8 | TRBD1 | CASSLGTRGVNTIYF | TGTGCCAGCAGCTTAGGCACCAGGGGGGTAAACACCATATATTTT
. | TRBJ1-1 | TRBV18 | . | CASSPQGNRNTEAFF | TGTGCCAGCTCACCCCAGGGTAATAGGAACACTGAAGCTTTCTTT
. | TRBJ1-6 | TRBV19 | . | CASSRGGSANSPLHF | TGTGCCAGTAGCCGAGGGGGATCCGCTAATTCACCCCTCCACTTT
. | TRBJ1-2 | TRBV27 | . | CASSFDRRGYTF | TGTGCCAGCAGTTTCGACAGGAGGGGCTACACCTTC
. | TRBJ2-7 | TRBV2 | TRBD1 | CASVGGSGQGTYEQYF | TGTGCCAGCGTTGGGGGGTCGGGACAGGGTACCTACGAGCAGTACTTC
. | TRBJ1-2 | TRBV6-5 | TRBD1 | CASKVGTGSYGYTF | TGTGCCAGCAAGGTGGGGACAGGGTCTTATGGCTACACCTTC
. | TRBJ2-1 | TRBV28 | TRBD2 | CASKGRGASSYYNEQFF | TGTGCCAGCAAAGGGCGGGGGGCTTCGAGCTACTACAATGAGCAGTTCTTC
few | TRBJ2-7 | TRBV7-3 | TRBD1 | CASSSGTGNEQYF | TGTGCCAGCAGTTCAGGGACAGGGAACGAGCAGTACTTC
. | TRBJ1-5 | TRBV10-3 | . | CAISESGSNQPQHF | TGTGCCATCAGTGAGTCCGGGTCCAATCAGCCCCAGCATTTT
. | TRBJ1-2 | TRBV9 | TRBD1 | CASSPRTGFGYTF | TGTGCCAGCAGCCCCCGGACAGGGTTTGGCTACACCTTC
. | TRBJ1-1 | TRBV6-5 | TRBD1 | CASSYSETGRTEAFF | TGTGCCAGCAGTTACTCGGAGACAGGGAGGACTGAAGCTTTCTTT
. | TRBJ1-4 | TRBV15 | TRBD1 | CATSWDRREKLFF | TGTGCCACCAGCTGGGACAGGAGGGAAAAACTGTTTTTT
. | TRBJ1-3 | TRBV10-2 | TRBD1 | CASRNTGDSGNTIYF | TGCGCCAGCAGGAATACAGGGGACTCTGGAAACACCATATATTTT
once | TRBJ2-5 | TRBV14 | . | CASMSSYEETQYF | TGTGCCAGCATGAGCTCTTACGAAGAGACCCAGTACTTC